One and the same sample provided the 13 T cell receptor beta chains below, sequenced in a study of T-cell reconstitution after alpha-beta-depleted transplantation in children. This sample's TCRbeta library carried unique molecular identifier barcodes. TCRdb redid the calling of the PCR reads with MiXCR, one entry per CDR3 protein. The sample lists about 590,000 distinct CDR3 sequences, 10% to 15% seen once, with over 2% in the top ten. This specimen consisted of PBMCs, mostly from graft donor cells, obtained 360 days after TCRalphabeta/CD19-depleted stem cell transplant. The source is a male patient between 5 and 17 years old who had a stem cell transplant for acute myeloid leukemia, so the T cells may come from the graft donor.

The V call is TRBV7-2, the J call TRBJ2-4; D might be TRBD2 (6 bases). The CDR3 totals 17 residues. Between the trimmed V and J ends, which lost 3 bases and 5 bases, there was a span of 20 bases. The germline V gene has CDR1 SGHTA and CDR2 FQGNSA. This CDR3 reads CASSFWGTSESQNIQYF. The CDR3 region has the DNA TGTGCCAGCAGCTTCTGGGGGACTTCGGAAAGCCAAAACATTCAGTACTTC.

The chain recombines TRBV6-2 or TRBV6-3 with TRBJ2-7; D perhaps matches TRBD1 (5 bases). The CDR3 has 15 residues. V lost 10 bases, J lost 4 bases, and 23 bases lay in between. Germline CDR1 reads MNHEY; CDR2 reads SVGEGT. CDR3 sequence (DNA): TGTGCCACTCAGGACATCCAATCCGGCCCTTACGAGCAGTACTTC. Encoded protein: CATQDIQSGPYEQYF.

This clonotype appeared many times. The chain uses TRBV20-1 and TRBJ2-5; 10 bases map to TRBD2. The CDR3 runs to 15 residues. V shed 6 bases, J shed 1 base, and the junction held 8 bases outside the gene matches. The germline V gene has CDR1 DFQATT and CDR2 SNEGSKA (reference sequence). The CDR3: CSAATTSGIQETQYF. In DNA, the CDR3 is TGCAGTGCCGCCACCACTAGCGGGATCCAAGAGACCCAGTACTTC.

The chain joins TRBV7-8 to TRBJ2-7, with no clear D. The CDR3 has 11 residues. Germline V gene data show CDR1 as SGHVS and CDR2 as FQNEAQ. The germline V and J ends were trimmed by 5 bases and 5 bases, with 7 bases remaining between them. The CDR3 is CASSPRNEQYF. The CDR3 DNA is TGTGCCAGCAGCCCCAGAAACGAGCAGTACTTC.

This clonotype occurred a few times. The chain carries TRBV28 and TRBJ2-1, with TRBD2 matching over 11 bases. V was pared by 5 bases and J by 2 bases, with 2 bases of the junction left unmatched. Germline assignment: CDR1 MDHEN and CDR2 SYDVKM. The CDR3 runs to 15 residues. The CDR3 loop reads CASSIAGGPYNEQFF. In nucleotides, the CDR3 is TGTGCCAGCAGTATAGCGGGAGGGCCCTACAATGAGCAGTTCTTC.

In its sample, this clonotype was seen many times. The chain has TRBV11-2 and TRBJ2-3; D ambiguous. From germline, CDR1 is SGHAT and CDR2 FQNNGV. This CDR3 has 15 amino acids. The V end was cut by 5 bases, the J end by 2 bases, with 14 bases between. In DNA, the CDR3 is TGTGCCAGCAGCCCCCCAGCGCCCTCCACAGATACGCAGTATTTT. This codes for CASSPPAPSTDTQYF.

The rearrangement uses TRBV7-9 and TRBJ2-5; 10 positions agree with TRBD1. Germline assignment: CDR1 SEHNR and CDR2 FQNEAQ (reference sequence). Trimming at V came to 5 bases and at J to 2 bases, leaving 8 bases not matched to a gene. The CDR3 length is 16 residues. In DNA, the CDR3 is TGTGCCAGCAGCCTCCCTGGACAGGGGGGGCAAGAGACCCAGTACTTC. Its translation is CASSLPGQGGQETQYF.

The table lists this clonotype with a few counts. The CDR3 loop reads CSADRGMNTEAFF. The CDR3 DNA sequence: TGCAGCGCCGACAGGGGTATGAACACTGAAGCTTTCTTT. The genes are TRBV29-1 and TRBJ1-1; TRBD1 matches 8 bases. V was pared by 7 bases and J by 0 bases, with 4 bases of the junction left unmatched. The CDR3 totals 13 residues. Germline lookup yields CDR1 SQVTM and CDR2 ANQGSEA.

A few counts support this clonotype. The chain uses TRBV9 and TRBJ2-1; D is unresolved. Trimming took 0 bases from V and 2 from J, leaving 6 bases between them. Per the germline V gene, CDR1 is SGDLS and CDR2 is YYNGEE. CDR3 length equals 14 residues. The DNA of the CDR3 is TGTGCCAGCAGCGTAGGACCCACCTACAATGAGCAGTTCTTC. The encoded protein is CASSVGPTYNEQFF. Filled out from reference TRBV9 and TRBJ2-1, the complete variable domain reads DSGVTQTPKHLITATGQRVTLRCSPRSGDLSVYWYQQSLDQGLQFLIQYYNGEERAKGNILERFSAQQFPDLHSELNLSSLELGDSALYFCASSVGPTYNEQFFGPGTRLTVL.

The chain employs TRBV11-3 and TRBJ2-2; TRBD2 agrees at 12 bases. J lost 8 bases, V lost 5 bases, and 9 bases had no gene match. CDR1 and CDR2 from the germline V gene are SGHNT and YENEEA. This CDR3 contains 16 residues. The CDR3 loop reads CASSHRLAGARGELFF. As DNA, the CDR3 is TGTGCCAGCAGCCATAGACTAGCGGGAGCCCGGGGGGAGCTGTTTTTT.

This clonotype has more than one count but fewer than ten. The chain uses TRBV7-3 and TRBJ2-5; possibly TRBD1 or TRBD2 for D (6 bases each). This CDR3 contains 15 residues. The V end lost 1 base, the J end lost 6 bases, and 15 bases lay between the germline ends. Germline CDR1 reads SGHTA; CDR2 reads FQGTGA. The CDR3 protein is CASSLIGGFGQTQYF. For the CDR3, the DNA is TGTGCCAGCAGCTTAATAGGGGGGTTTGGACAGACCCAGTACTTC.

This CDR3 reads CASSSGGSGETQYF. Written as DNA, the CDR3 is TGTGCCAGCAGTTCAGGGGGCTCAGGAGAGACCCAGTACTTC. The J gene is TRBJ2-5, the V gene TRBV28; 8 positions match TRBD1. Germline values: CDR1 MDHEN, CDR2 SYDVKM. The CDR3 length is 14 residues. The V gene end was trimmed by 4 bases and the J gene end by 4 bases; junction bases not matched to a gene: 5.

The genes are TRBV5-1 and TRBJ2-1, with 7 nucleotides matching TRBD2. This CDR3 has 16 amino acids. V shed 0 bases, J shed 5 bases, and the junction held 8 bases outside the gene matches. The V gene's germline CDR1 is SGHRS and CDR2 YFSETQ. The CDR3 sequence is CASSLDWTRRDNEQFF. The CDR3 nucleotides are TGCGCCAGCAGCTTGGACTGGACTAGAAGGGACAATGAGCAGTTCTTC.